This record looks at one TCR beta chain sequence and its context. The sample is drawn from a study of blood T cell repertoires in COVID-19. On the study more broadly: Italy, Spain and the United States were the sources of the convalescent and acute COVID-19 samples. The analysed material was cDNA or gDNA that came from T cells, B-cell-depleted T cells, or PBMCs.

Trimming removed 4 bases from V and 7 bases from J; junction bases left unmatched: 3. The CDR3 sequence is 13 residues long. The V gene's germline CDR1 is LNHNV and CDR2 YYDKDF (reference sequence). Authors' data handling: It was from reference gene primer amplification that nucleated cell counts were estimated. Here immunoSEQ multiplex PCR was the method, and the copy in TCRdb shows in-frame clones only, minus some. V and J calls plus clone size are reproduced from that table; the DNA served to infer D and trimming. The table shows around 160,000 clones, with roughly four fifths occurring only once.

Material for sequencing was peripheral blood. V gene TRBV15 combines with J gene TRBJ2-1; 8 bases agree with TRBD1. The receptor was derived from a human donor in a cohort sampled during active COVID-19. The CDR3 spells CATSTRQGNEQFF. The CDR3 DNA sequence: TGTGCCACCAGCACTCGACAGGGGAATGAGCAGTTCTTC.